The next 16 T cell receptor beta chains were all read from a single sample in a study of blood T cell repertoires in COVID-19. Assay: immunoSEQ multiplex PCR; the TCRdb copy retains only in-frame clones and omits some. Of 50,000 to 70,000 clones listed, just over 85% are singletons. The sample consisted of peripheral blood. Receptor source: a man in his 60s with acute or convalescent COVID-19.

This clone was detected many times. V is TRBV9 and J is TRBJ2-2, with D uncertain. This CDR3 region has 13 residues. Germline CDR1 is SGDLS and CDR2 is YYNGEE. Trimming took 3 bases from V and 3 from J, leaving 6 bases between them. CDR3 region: CASSAVDTGELFF. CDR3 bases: TGTGCCAGCAGCGCGGTGGACACCGGGGAGCTGTTTTTT.

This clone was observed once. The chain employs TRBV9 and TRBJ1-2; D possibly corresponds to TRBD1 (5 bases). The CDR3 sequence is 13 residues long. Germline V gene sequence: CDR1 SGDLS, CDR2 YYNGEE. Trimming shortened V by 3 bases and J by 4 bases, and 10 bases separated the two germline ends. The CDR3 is CASSATDPYGYTF. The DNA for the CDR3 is TGTGCCAGCAGCGCGACAGACCCCTATGGCTACACCTTC. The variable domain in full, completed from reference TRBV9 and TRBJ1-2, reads DSGVTQTPKHLITATGQRVTLRCSPRSGDLSVYWYQQSLDQGLQFLIQYYNGEERAKGNILERFSAQQFPDLHSELNLSSLELGDSALYFCASSATDPYGYTFGSGTRLTVV.

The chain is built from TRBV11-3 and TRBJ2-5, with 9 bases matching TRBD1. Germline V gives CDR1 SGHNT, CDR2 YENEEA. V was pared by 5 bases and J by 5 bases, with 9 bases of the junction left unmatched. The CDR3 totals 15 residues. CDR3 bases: TGTGCCAGCAGCCCGGGACAGGGAAGACAGGAGACCCAGTACTTC. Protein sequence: CASSPGQGRQETQYF.

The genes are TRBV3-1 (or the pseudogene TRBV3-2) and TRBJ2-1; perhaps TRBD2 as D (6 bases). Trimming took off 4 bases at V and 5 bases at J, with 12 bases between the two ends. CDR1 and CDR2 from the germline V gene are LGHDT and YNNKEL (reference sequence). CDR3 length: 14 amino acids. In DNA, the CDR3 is TGTGCCAGCAGCCCCTGGGACTTTAACAATGAGCAGTTCTTC. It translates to CASSPWDFNNEQFF.

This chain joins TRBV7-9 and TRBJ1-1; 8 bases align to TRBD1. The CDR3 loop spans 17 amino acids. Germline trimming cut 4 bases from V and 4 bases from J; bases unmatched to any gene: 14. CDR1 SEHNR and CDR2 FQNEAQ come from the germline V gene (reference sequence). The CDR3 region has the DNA TGTGCCAGCAGCTGCCGACAGGGGAGAGTTTTCGTCACTGAAGCTTTCTTT. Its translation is CASSCRQGRVFVTEAFF.

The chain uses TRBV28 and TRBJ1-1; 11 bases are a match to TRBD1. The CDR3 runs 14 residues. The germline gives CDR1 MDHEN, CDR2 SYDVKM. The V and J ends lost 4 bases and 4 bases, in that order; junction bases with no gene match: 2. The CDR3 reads CASSSGTGGTEAFF. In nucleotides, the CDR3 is TGTGCCAGCAGTTCCGGGACAGGGGGCACTGAAGCTTTCTTT.

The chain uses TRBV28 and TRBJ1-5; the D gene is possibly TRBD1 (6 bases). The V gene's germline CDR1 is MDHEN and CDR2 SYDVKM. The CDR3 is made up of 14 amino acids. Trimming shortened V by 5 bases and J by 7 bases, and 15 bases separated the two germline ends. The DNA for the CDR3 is TGTGCCAGCAGTATAGGACAGTGGAGCCAGCCCCAGCATTTT. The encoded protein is CASSIGQWSQPQHF.

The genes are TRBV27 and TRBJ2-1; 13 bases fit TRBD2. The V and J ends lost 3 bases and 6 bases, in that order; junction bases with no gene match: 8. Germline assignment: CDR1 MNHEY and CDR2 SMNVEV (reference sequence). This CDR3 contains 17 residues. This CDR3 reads CASSFRTSGRGGNEQFF. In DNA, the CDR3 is TGTGCCAGCAGTTTCAGGACTAGCGGGAGAGGTGGCAATGAGCAGTTCTTC.

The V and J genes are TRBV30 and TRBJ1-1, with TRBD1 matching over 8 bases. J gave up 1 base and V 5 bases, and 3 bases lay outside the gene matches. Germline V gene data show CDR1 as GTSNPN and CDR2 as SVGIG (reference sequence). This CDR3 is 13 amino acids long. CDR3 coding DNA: TGTGCCTGGGGAGGACAGGGGAACACTGAAGCTTTCTTT. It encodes CAWGGQGNTEAFF.

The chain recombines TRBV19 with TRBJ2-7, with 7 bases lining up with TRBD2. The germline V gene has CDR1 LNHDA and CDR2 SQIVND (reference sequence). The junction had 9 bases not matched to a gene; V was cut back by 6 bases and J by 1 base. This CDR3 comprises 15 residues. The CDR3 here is CASSRDYMTSYEQYF. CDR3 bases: TGTGCCAGTAGCAGGGACTATATGACTTCCTACGAGCAGTACTTC. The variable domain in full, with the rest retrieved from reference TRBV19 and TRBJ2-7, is DGGITQSPKYLFRKEGQNVTLSCEQNLNHDAMYWYRQDPGQGLRLIYYSQIVNDFQKGDIAEGYSVSREKKESFPLTVTSAQKNPTAFYLCASSRDYMTSYEQYFGPGTRLTVT.

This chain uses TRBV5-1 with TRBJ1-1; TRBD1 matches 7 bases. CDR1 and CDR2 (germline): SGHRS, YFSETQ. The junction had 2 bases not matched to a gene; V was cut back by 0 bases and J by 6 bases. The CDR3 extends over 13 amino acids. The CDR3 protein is CASSLEGAPEAFF. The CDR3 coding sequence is TGCGCCAGCAGCTTGGAGGGGGCCCCTGAAGCTTTCTTT.

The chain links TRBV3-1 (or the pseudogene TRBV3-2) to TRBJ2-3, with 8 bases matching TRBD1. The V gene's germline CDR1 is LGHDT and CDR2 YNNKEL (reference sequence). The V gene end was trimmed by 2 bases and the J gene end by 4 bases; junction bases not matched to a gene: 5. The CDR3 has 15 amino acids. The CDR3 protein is CASSQRAGGADTQYF. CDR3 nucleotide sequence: TGTGCCAGCAGCCAAAGGGCAGGGGGCGCAGATACGCAGTATTTT.

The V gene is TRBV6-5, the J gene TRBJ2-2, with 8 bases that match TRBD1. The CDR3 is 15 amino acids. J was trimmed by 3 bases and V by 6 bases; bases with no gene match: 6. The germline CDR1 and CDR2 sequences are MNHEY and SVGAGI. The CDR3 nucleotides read TGTGCCAGCAGAAAAGGGACAGGAGACACCGGGGAGCTGTTTTTT. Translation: CASRKGTGDTGELFF.

The CDR3 DNA reads TGTGCCATCACCAGACAGCTCAACTACGAGCAGTACTTC. Its protein is CAITRQLNYEQYF. This chain links TRBV10-3 with TRBJ2-7; the D gene is possibly TRBD1 (5 bases). Germline-derived CDR1 and CDR2 are ENHRY and SYGVKD. The CDR3 sequence is 13 residues long. Trimming left V 7 bases short and J 3 bases short, with 13 bases between.

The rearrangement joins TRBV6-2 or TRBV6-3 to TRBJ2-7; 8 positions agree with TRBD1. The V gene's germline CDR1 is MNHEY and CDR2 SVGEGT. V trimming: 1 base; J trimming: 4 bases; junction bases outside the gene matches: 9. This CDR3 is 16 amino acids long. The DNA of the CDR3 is TGTGCCAGCAGTTACTTCGGACAGGGCACGTCATACGAGCAGTACTTC. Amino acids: CASSYFGQGTSYEQYF.

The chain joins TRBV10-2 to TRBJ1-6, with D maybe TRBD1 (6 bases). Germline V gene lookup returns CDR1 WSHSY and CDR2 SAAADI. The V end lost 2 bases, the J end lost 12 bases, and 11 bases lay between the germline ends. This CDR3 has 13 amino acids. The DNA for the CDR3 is TGCGCCAGCAGTGAGGACAGGTCGCTACCCCTCCACTTT. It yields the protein CASSEDRSLPLHF.